This T cell receptor beta chain was documented in a study of blood T cell repertoires in COVID-19. Study-wide context: There were acute and convalescent COVID-19 samples, and they came from the United States, Italy and Spain. PBMCs, B-cell-depleted T cells, or T cells were the source of the cDNA or gDNA that made up the material.

The authors' processing: Amplification from reference gene primers served as the basis for estimated nucleated cell counts. TCRdb keeps only in-frame clones here, not all; method: immunoSEQ multiplex PCR. The DNA gave D and trimming, while V, J and clone size come from that table. The repertoire has more than 100,000 clones, 81% of them found once; the top ten carry 8.4%. Germline V lookup: CDR1 LNHDA, CDR2 SQIVND (reference sequence). V lost 7 bases and J lost 1; bases outside the gene matches: 6. The length of the CDR3 is 14 residues. This sequence joins TRBV19 and TRBJ1-1; TRBD1 matches 7 bases. The clonotype originates from a woman aged 60 to 75 with active or convalescent COVID-19. Sequencing was performed on peripheral blood. The CDR3 nucleotides are TGTGCCAGTACCCCGACAGGGTGGAACACTGAAGCTTTCTTT. It is translated as CASTPTGWNTEAFF.